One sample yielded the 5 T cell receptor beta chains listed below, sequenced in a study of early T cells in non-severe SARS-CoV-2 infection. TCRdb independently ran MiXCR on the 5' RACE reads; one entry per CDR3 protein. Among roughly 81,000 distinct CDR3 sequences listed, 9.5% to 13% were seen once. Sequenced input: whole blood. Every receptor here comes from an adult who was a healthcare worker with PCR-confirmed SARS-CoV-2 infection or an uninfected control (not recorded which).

CDR3 loop: CSAQRGDYEQYF. CDR3 nucleotides: TGCAGCGCCCAGCGGGGGGACTACGAGCAGTACTTC. The chain recombines TRBV29-1 with TRBJ2-7; 9 nucleotides match TRBD2. The junction had 4 bases not matched to a gene; V was cut back by 7 bases and J by 3 bases. Germline loops: CDR1 SQVTM, CDR2 ANQGSEA. The CDR3 totals 12 residues.

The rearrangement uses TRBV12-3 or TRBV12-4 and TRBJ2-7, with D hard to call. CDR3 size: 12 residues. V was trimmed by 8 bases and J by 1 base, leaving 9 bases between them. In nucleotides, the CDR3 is TGTGCCAGCCGGGCTCGGTCCTACGAGCAGTACTTC. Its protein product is CASRARSYEQYF.

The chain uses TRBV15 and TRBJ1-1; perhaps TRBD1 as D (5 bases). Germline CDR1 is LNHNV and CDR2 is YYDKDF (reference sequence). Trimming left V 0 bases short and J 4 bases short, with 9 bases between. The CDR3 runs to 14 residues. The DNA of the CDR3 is TGTGCCACCAGCAGAGATATGAGGGGCACTGAAGCTTTCTTT. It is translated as CATSRDMRGTEAFF.

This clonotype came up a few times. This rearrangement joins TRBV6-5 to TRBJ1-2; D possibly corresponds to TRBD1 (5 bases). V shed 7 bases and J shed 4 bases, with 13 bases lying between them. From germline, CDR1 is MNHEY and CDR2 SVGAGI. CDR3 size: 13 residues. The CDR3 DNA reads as TGTGCCAGCAACAAACCCGGGGGCTATGGCTACACCTTC. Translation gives CASNKPGGYGYTF.

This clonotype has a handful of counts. The CDR3 loop is CASSLPGTAYEQYF. The CDR3 nucleotides are TGTGCCAGCAGTCTCCCCGGGACCGCTTACGAGCAGTACTTC. This chain joins TRBV28 and TRBJ2-7; D may correspond to TRBD1 or TRBD2 (5 bases each). The V and J ends lost 5 bases and 4 bases respectively, with 15 bases between them. The CDR3 length is 14 residues. The germline CDR1 and CDR2 sequences are MDHEN and SYDVKM.